The sequence of this TCR beta chain was determined in a study of blood T cell repertoires in COVID-19. V lost 5 bases to trimming and J lost 3 bases, with 11 bases between them. The length of the CDR3 is 14 residues. Germline CDR1 is SEHNR and CDR2 is FQNEAQ (reference sequence). Original processing methods: Reference gene primer amplification yielded estimated nucleated cell counts. The protocol was immunoSEQ multiplex PCR, while the TCRdb copy is restricted to in-frame clones and leaves out a portion. V and J calls and clone size are as listed in that table; D and trimming were resolved from the DNA. The sample holds over 100,000 clones, roughly 84% seen once. Living in 24 US areas, the participants were between 18 and 89 years of age.

The chain links TRBV7-9 to TRBJ2-1; TRBD2 is a possible D gene (6 bases). The sample consisted of PBMCs or T cells enriched from blood (not recorded which). The clonotype comes from a woman in her 30s who had recovered from COVID-19. CDR3 region: CASSNSGGYNEQFF. CDR3 coding DNA: TGTGCCAGCAGCAATAGCGGAGGCTACAATGAGCAGTTCTTC.